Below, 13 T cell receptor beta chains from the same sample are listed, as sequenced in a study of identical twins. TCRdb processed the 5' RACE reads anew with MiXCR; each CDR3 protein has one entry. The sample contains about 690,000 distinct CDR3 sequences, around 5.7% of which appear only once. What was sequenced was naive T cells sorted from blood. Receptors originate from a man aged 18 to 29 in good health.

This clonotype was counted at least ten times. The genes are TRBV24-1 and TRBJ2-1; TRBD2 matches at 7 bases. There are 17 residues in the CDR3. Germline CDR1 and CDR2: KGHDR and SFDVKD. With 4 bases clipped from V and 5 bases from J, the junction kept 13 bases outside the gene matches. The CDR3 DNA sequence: TGTGCCACCAGTGACCCTATTCGGACTAGACAAGACAATGAGCAGTTCTTC. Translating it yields CATSDPIRTRQDNEQFF.

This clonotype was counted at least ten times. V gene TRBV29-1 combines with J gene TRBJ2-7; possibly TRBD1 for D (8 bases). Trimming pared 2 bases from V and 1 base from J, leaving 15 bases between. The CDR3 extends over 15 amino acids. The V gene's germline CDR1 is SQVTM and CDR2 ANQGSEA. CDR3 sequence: CSVESDREGSYEQYF. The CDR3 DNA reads TGCAGCGTTGAATCGGACAGGGAGGGATCCTACGAGCAGTACTTC.

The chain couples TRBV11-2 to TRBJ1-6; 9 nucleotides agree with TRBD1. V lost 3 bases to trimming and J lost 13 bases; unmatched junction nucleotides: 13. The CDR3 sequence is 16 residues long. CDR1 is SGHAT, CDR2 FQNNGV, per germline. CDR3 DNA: TGTGCCAGCAGCTTTTCTACGGGACAGGGACTTTCTCCCCTCCACTTT. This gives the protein CASSFSTGQGLSPLHF. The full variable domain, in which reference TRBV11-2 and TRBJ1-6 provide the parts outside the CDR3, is EAGVAQSPRYKIIEKRQSVAFWCNPISGHATLYWYQQILGQGPKLLIQFQNNGVVDDSQLPKDRFSAERLKGVDSTLKIQPAKLEDSAVYLCASSFSTGQGLSPLHFGNGTRLTVT.

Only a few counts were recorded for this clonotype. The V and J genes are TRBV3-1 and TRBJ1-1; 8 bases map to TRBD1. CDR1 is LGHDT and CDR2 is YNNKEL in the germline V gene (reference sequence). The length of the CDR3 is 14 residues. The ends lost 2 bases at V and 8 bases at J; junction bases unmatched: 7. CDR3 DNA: TGTGCCAGCAGCCAAATCGGACAGGGTGGAGAAGCTTTCTTT. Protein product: CASSQIGQGGEAFF. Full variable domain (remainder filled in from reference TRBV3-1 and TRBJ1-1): DTAVSQTPKYLVTQMGNDKSIKCEQNLGHDTMYWYKQDSKKFLKIMFSYNNKELIINETVPNRFSPKSPDKAHLNLHINSLELGDSAVYFCASSQIGQGGEAFFGQGTRLTVV.

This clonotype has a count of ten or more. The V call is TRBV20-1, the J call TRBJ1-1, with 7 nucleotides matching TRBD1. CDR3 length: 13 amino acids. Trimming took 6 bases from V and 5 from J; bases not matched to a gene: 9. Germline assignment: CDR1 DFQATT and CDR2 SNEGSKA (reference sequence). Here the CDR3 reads CSATDRLHTEAFF. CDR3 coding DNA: TGCAGTGCCACGGACAGGCTCCATACTGAAGCTTTCTTT.

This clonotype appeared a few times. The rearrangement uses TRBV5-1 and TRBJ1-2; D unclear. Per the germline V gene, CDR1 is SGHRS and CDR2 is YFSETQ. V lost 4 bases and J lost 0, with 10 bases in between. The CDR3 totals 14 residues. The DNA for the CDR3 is TGCGCCAGCAGCGCCAGCCTAGCTAACTATGGCTACACCTTC. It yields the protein CASSASLANYGYTF.

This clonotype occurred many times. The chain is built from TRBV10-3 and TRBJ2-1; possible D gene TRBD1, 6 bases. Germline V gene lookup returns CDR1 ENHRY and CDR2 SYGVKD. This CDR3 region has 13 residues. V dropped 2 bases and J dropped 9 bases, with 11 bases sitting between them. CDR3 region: CAISEDDRSEQFF. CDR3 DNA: TGTGCCATCAGTGAGGATGACAGGAGTGAGCAGTTCTTC.

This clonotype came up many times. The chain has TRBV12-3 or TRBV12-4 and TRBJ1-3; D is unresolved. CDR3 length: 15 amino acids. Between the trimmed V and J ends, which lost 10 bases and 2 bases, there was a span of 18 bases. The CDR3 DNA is TGTGCCACCGGATACACCGGAACGCCTGGAAACACCATATATTTT. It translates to CATGYTGTPGNTIYF.

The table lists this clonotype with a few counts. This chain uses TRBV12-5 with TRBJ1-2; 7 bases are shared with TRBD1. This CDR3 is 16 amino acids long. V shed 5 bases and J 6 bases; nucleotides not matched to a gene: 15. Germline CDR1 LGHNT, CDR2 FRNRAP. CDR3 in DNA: TGTGCTAGTGGTGTGCCCGACAGGGAGGAAGAGAATGGCTACACCTTC. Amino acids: CASGVPDREEENGYTF.

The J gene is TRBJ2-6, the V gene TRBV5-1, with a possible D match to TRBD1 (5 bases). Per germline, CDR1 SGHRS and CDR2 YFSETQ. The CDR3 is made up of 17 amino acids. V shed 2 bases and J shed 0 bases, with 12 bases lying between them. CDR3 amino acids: CASSLDSPYSGANVLTF. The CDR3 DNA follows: TGCGCCAGCAGCTTAGACAGCCCTTACTCTGGGGCCAACGTCCTGACTTTC.

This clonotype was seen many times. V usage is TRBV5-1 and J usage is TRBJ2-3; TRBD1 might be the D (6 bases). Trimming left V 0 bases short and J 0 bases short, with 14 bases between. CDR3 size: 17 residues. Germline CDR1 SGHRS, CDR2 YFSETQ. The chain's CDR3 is CASSLEQGYPSTDTQYF. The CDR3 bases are TGCGCCAGCAGCTTGGAACAGGGCTATCCTAGCACAGATACGCAGTATTTT.

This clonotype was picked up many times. The CDR3 DNA reads TGTGCCAGCAGCCCTCTTAGCACAGATACGCAGTATTTT. Its protein is CASSPLSTDTQYF. V gene TRBV5-6 combines with J gene TRBJ2-3; unclear D gene. Germline CDR1 and CDR2: SGHDT and YYEEEE. V was clipped by 4 bases and J by 0 bases, with 6 bases between them. The CDR3 is 13 residues long.

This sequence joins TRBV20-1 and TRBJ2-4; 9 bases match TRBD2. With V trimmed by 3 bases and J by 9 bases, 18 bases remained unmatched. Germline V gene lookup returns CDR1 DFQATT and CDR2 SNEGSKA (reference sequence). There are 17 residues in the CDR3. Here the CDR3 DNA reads TGCAGTGCTAGGGGGCGGGCTAGCGGGATCTCAAGAGGCATTCAGTACTTC. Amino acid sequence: CSARGRASGISRGIQYF.